The present entry profiles one T cell receptor beta chain with its context. This table comes from immunoSEQ multiplex PCR, and its TCRdb copy is limited to in-frame clones, with some not included. The table lists fewer than 150,000 clones, around 88% of them singletons. This specimen comes from a study of T cell responses to AZD1222 COVID-19 vaccine. Germline V CDR1 and CDR2: SGHVS, FQNEAQ. The CDR3 totals 14 residues. V shed 3 bases and J shed 2 bases, with 10 bases lying between them. V and J are TRBV7-8 and TRBJ1-2; possibly TRBD1 for D (5 bases). Sequencing used peripheral blood, obtained on day 0 of AZD1222 vaccination. The TCR was taken from an adult in good health. The CDR3 region is CASSLEGTNYGYTF. In DNA form, the CDR3 reads TGTGCCAGCAGCTTGGAGGGGACCAACTATGGCTACACCTTC.